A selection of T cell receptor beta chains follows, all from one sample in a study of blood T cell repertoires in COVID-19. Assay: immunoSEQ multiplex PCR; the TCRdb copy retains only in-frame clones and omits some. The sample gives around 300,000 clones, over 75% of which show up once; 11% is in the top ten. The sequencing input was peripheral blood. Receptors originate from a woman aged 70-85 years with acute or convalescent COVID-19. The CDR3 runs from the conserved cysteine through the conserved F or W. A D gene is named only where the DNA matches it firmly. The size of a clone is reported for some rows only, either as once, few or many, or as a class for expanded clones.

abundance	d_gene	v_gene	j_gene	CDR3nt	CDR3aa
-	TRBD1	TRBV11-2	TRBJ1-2	TGTGCCAGCAGCTTAAGCCCGACAGGGGCCGGCTACACCTTC	CASSLSPTGAGYTF
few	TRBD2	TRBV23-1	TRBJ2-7	TGCGCCAGCAGTCAACCCCCCGGGGGGAAGGCAAACTACGAGCAGTACTTC	CASSQPPGGKANYEQYF
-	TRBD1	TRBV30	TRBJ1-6	TGTGCCTGGGCCGGACAGGGACGGGGGAATTCACCCCTCCACTTT	CAWAGQGRGNSPLHF
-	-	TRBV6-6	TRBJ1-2	TGTGCCAGCAGTTACTCGAACGGGGATGGCTACACCTTC	CASSYSNGDGYTF
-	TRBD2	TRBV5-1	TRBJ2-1	TGCGCCAGCAGCTTGCTAGCGGGGGCCCTCCTAAGCTCCTACAATGAGCAGTTCTTC	CASSLLAGALLSSYNEQFF
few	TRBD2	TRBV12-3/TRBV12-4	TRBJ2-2	TGTGCCGGACTAGCTTCGAACACCGGGGAGCTGTTTTTT	CAGLASNTGELFF
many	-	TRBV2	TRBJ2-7	TGTGCCAGCACCATGGGCCCTTTAAGCTACGAGCAGTACTTC	CASTMGPLSYEQYF
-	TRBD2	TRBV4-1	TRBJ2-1	TGCGCCAGCAGCCTAGCGGGGGGGTCCTACAATGAGCAGTTCTTC	CASSLAGGSYNEQFF
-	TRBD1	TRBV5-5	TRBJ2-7	TGTGCCAGCAGCCGAGCAGGACAGGGGACCTCCTACGAGCAGTACTTC	CASSRAGQGTSYEQYF
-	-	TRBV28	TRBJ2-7	TGTGCCAGTGTCGGGTTCTACGAGCAGTACTTC	CASVGFYEQYF
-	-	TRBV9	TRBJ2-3	TGTGCCAGCAGCGTAGGCATGACTGATACGCAGTATTTT	CASSVGMTDTQYF
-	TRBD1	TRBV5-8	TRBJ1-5	TGTGCCAGCAGCCAGATATTCGGGACAGGAACTCTTAATCAGCCCCAGCATTTT	CASSQIFGTGTLNQPQHF
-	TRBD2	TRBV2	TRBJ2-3	TGTGCCACGGGGGGGAGCGTATCGACCGATACGCAGTATTTT	CATGGSVSTDTQYF
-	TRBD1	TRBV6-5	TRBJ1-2	TGTGCCAGCAGTTCAAGGGGGCGACAGTCGGATGGCTACACCTTC	CASSSRGRQSDGYTF
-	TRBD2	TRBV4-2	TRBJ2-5	TGTGCCAGCAGCCCGGGTGGACTAGCGGGGGAGACCCAGTACTTC	CASSPGGLAGETQYF
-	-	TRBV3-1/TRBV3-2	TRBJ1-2	TGTGCCAGCAGCCAAGATTATGGAGGGCGTGGCTACACCTTC	CASSQDYGGRGYTF
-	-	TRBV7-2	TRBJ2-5	TGTGCCAGCAGCTTAGCGGGTGGGGCCCAAGAGACCCAGTACTTC	CASSLAGGAQETQYF
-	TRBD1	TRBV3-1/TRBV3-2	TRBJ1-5	TGTGCCAGCAGCACGACAGGGGGAAGCAATCAGCCCCAGCATTTT	CASSTTGGSNQPQHF
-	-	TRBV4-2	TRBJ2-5	TGTGCCAGCAGCCAAGAAGGGGCGGGGGCCCAAGAGACCCAGTACTTC	CASSQEGAGAQETQYF